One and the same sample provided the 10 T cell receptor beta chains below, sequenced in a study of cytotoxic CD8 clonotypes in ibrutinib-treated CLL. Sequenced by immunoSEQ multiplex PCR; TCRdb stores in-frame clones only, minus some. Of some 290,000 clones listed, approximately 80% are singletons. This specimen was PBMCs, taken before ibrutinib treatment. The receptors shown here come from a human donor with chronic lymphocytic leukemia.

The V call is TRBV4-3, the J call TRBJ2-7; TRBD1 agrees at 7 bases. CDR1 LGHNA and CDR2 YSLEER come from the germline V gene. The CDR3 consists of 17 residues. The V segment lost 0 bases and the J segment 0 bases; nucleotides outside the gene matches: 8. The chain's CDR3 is CASSQDTNRDSSYEQYF. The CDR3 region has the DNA TGCGCCAGCAGCCAAGACACAAACCGGGACAGCTCCTACGAGCAGTACTTC.

The CDR3 sequence is CARVSGYEQYF. In nucleotides, the CDR3 is TGTGCCCGAGTGTCGGGTTACGAGCAGTACTTC. The J gene is TRBJ2-7, the V gene TRBV30, with no clear D. CDR3 length: 11 residues. Between the trimmed V and J ends, which lost 8 bases and 4 bases, there was a span of 12 bases. Germline V gene sequence: CDR1 GTSNPN, CDR2 SVGIG (reference sequence).

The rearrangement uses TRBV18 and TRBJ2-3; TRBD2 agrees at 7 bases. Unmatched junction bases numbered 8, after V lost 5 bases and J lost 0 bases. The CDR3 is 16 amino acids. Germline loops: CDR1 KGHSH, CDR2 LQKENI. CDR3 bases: TGTGCCAGCTCAGGACTCAGCGGGGAGAGCACAGATACGCAGTATTTT. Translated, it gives CASSGLSGESTDTQYF.

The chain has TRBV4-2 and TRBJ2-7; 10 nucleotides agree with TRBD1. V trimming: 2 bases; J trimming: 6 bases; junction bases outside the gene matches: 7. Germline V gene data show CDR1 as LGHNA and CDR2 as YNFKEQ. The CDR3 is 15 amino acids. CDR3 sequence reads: CASSQIPGTGVEQYF. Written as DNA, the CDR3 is TGTGCCAGCAGCCAAATACCCGGGACAGGGGTCGAGCAGTACTTC.

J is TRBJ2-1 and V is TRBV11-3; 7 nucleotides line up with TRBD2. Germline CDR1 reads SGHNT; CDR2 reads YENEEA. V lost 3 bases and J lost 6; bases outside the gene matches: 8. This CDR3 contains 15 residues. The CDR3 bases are TGTGCCAGCAGCTTCCGAAGCGGGGTACGCAATGAGCAGTTCTTC. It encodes CASSFRSGVRNEQFF.

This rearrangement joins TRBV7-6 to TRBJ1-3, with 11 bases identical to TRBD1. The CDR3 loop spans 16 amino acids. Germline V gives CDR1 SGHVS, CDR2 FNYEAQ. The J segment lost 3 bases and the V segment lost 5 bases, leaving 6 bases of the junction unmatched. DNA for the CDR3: TGTGCCAGCAGCCGGGGACAGGGGGGTCTTGGAAACACCATATATTTT. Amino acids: CASSRGQGGLGNTIYF.

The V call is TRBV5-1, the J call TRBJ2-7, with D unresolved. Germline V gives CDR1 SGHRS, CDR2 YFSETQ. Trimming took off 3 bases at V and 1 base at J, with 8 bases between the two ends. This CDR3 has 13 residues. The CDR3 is CASSWTGSYEQYF. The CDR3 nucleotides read TGCGCCAGCAGCTGGACCGGGTCCTACGAGCAGTACTTC. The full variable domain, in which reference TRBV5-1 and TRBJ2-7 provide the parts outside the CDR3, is KAGVTQTPRYLIKTRGQQVTLSCSPISGHRSVSWYQQTPGQGLQFLFEYFSETQRNKGNFPGRFSGRQFSNSRSEMNVSTLELGDSALYLCASSWTGSYEQYFGPGTRLTVT.

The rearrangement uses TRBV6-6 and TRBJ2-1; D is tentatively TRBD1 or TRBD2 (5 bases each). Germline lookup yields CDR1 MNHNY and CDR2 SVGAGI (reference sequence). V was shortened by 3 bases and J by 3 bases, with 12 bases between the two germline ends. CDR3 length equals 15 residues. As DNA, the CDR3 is TGTGCCAGCAGTTATTCGGGACCGGACTACAATGAGCAGTTCTTC. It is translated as CASSYSGPDYNEQFF.

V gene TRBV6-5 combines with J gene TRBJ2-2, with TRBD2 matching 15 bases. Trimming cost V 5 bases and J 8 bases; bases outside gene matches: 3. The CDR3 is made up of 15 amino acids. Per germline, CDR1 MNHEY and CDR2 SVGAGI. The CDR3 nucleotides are TGTGCCAGCAGTGGACTAGCGGGAGGGCTTGGGGAGCTGTTTTTT. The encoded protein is CASSGLAGGLGELFF.

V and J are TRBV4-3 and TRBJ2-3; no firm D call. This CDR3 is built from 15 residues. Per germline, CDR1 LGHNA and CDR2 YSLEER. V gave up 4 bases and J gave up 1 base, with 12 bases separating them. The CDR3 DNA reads TGCGCCAGCAGCCTCCTTCAAGGCGGCACAGATACGCAGTATTTT. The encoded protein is CASSLLQGGTDTQYF.